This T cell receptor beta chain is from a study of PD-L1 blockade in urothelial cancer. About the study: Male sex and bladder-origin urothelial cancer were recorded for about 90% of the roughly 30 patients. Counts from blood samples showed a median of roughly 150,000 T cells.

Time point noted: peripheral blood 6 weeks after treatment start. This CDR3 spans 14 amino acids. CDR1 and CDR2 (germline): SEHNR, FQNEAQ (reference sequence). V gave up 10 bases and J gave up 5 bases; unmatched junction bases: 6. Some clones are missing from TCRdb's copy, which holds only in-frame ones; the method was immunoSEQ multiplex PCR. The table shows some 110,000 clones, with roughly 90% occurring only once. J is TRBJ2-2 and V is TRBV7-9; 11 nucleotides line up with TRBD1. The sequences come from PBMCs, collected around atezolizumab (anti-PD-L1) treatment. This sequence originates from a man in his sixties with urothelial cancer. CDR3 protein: CAIWTGGITGELFF. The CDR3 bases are TGTGCCATTTGGACAGGGGGCATAACCGGGGAGCTGTTTTTT.